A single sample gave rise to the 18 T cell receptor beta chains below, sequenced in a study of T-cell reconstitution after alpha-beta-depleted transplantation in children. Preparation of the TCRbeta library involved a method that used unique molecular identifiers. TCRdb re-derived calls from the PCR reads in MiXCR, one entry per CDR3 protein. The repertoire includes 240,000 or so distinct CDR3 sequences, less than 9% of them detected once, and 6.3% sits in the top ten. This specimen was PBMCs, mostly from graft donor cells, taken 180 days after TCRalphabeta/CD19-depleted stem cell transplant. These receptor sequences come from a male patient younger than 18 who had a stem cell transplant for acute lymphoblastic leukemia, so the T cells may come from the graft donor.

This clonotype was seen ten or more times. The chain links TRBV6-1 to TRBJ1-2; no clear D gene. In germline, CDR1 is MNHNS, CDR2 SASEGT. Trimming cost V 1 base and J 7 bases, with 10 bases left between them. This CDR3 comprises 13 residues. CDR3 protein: CASSEVAGVGYTF. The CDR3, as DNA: TGTGCCAGCAGTGAAGTTGCTGGGGTTGGCTACACCTTC.

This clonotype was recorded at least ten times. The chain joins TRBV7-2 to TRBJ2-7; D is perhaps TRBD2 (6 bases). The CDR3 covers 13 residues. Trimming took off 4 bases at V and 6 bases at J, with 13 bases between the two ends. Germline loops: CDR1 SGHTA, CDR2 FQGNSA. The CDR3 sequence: CASSWDSPSEQYF. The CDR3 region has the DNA TGTGCCAGCAGCTGGGACTCCCCTAGCGAGCAGTACTTC.

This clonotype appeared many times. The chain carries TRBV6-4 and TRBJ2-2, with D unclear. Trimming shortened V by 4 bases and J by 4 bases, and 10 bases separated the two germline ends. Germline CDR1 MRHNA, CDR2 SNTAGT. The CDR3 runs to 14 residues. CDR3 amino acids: CASSVGSFTGELFF. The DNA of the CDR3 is TGTGCCAGCAGTGTGGGAAGTTTCACCGGGGAGCTGTTTTTT.

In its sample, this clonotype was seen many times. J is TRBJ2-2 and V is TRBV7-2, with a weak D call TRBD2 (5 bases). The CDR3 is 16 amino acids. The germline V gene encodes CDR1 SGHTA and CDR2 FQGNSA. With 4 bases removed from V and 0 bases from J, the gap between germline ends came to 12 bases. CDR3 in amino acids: CASSSRGSSNTGELFF. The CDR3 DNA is TGTGCCAGCAGCTCCCGCGGGTCATCGAACACCGGGGAGCTGTTTTTT.

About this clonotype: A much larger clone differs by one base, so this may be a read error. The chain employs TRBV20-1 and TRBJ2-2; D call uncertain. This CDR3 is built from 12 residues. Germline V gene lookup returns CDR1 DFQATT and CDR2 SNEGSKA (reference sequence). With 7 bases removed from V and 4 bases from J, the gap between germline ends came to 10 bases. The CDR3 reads CSGATSTGELFF. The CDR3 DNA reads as TGCAGTGGAGCCACCAGCACCGGGGAGCTGTTTTTT.

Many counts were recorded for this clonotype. The CDR3 DNA sequence: TGTGCCAGCAGCTTGGGGATCGGGGCGAAGTCTGCAACTAATGAAAAACTGTTTTTT. This encodes CASSLGIGAKSATNEKLFF. V usage is TRBV11-1 and J usage is TRBJ1-4, with D possibly matching TRBD1 (5 bases). CDR3 length: 19 amino acids. Germline loops: CDR1 SGHAT, CDR2 FQDESV (reference sequence). V lost 3 bases and J lost 0, with 20 bases in between.

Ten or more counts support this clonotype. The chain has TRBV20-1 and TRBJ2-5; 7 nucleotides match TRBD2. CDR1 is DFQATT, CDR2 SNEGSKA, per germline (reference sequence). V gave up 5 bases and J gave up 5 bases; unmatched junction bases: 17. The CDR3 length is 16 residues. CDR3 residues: CSARGRAGDQVETQYF. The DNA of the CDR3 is TGCAGTGCTCGAGGGAGGGCCGGCGATCAGGTGGAGACCCAGTACTTC.

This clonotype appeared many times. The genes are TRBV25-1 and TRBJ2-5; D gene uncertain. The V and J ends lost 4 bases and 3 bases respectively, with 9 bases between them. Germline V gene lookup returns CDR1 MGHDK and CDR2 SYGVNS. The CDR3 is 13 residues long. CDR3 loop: CASSVGPEETQYF. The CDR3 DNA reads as TGTGCCAGCAGTGTAGGACCGGAAGAGACCCAGTACTTC.

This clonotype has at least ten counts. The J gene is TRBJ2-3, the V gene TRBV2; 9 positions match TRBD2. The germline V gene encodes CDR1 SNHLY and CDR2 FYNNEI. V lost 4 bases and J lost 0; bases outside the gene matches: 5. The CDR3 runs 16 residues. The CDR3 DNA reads TGTGCCAGCAGTGTCCCTAGCGGGACGAGCACAGATACGCAGTATTTT. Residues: CASSVPSGTSTDTQYF.

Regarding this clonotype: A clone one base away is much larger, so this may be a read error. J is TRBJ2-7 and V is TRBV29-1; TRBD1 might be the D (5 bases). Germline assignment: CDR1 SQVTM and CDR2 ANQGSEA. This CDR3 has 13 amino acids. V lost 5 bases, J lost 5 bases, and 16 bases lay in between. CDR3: CSVLSGSLHEQYF. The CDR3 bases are TGCAGCGTTTTGTCAGGGTCCCTTCACGAGCAGTACTTC.

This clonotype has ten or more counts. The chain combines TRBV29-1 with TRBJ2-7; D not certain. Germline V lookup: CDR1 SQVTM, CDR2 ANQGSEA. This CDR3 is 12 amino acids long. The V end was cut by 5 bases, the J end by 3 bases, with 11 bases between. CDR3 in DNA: TGCAGCGTTAGATGGACGGACTACGAGCAGTACTTC. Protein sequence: CSVRWTDYEQYF.

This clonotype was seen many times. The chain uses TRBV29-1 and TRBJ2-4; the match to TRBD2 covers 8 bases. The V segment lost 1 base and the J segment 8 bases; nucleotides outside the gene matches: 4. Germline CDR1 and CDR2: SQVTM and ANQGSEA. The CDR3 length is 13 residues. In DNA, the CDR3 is TGCAGCGTTGAAGCGGGAGGGCTTGACATTCAGTACTTC. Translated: CSVEAGGLDIQYF.

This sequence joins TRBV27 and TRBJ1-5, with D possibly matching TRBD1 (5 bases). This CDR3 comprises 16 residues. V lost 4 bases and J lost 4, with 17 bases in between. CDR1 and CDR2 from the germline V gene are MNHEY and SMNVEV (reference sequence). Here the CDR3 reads CASSSSPAGPNQPQHF. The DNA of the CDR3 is TGTGCCAGCAGTTCCTCCCCCGCAGGGCCTAATCAGCCCCAGCATTTT.

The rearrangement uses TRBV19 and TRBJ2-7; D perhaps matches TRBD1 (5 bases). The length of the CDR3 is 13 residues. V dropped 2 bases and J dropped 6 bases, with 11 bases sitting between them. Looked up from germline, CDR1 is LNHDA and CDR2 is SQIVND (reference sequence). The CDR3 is CASSIRVGREQYF. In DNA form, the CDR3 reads TGTGCCAGTAGTATAAGGGTGGGGCGCGAGCAGTACTTC.

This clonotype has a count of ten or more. CDR3 sequence reads: CASSGIITGELFF. In DNA form, the CDR3 reads TGTGCCAGCAGTGGGATAATCACCGGGGAGCTGTTTTTT. The chain employs TRBV6-1 and TRBJ2-2; D not resolved. This CDR3 region has 13 residues. Germline loops: CDR1 MNHNS, CDR2 SASEGT. V lost 4 bases and J 4 bases, leaving 7 bases between the germline ends.

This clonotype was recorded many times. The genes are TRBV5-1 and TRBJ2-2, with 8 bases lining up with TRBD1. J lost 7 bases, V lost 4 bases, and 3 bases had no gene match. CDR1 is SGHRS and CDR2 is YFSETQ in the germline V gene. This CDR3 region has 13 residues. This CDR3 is CASSVDRDGELFF. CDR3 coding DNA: TGCGCCAGCAGCGTGGACAGGGACGGGGAGCTGTTTTTT. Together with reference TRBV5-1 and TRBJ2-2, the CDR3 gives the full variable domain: KAGVTQTPRYLIKTRGQQVTLSCSPISGHRSVSWYQQTPGQGLQFLFEYFSETQRNKGNFPGRFSGRQFSNSRSEMNVSTLELGDSALYLCASSVDRDGELFFGEGSRLTVL.

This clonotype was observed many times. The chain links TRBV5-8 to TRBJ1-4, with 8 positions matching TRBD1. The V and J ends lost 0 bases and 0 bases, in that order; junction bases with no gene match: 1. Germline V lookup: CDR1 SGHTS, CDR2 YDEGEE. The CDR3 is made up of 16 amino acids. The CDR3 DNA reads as TGTGCCAGCAGCTTGGACAGGGGGTCAACTAATGAAAAACTGTTTTTT. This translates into CASSLDRGSTNEKLFF.

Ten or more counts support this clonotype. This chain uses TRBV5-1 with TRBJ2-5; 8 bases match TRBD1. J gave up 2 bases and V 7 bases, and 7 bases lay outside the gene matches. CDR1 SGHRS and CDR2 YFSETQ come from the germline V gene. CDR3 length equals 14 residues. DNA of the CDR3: TGCGCCAGCGGGCCCGGGACAGGTCAAGAGACCCAGTACTTC. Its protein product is CASGPGTGQETQYF.